This is a list of T cell receptor beta chains from one sample in a study of response to subunit inactivated influenza vaccine. MiXCR, run by TCRdb on the RT-PCR reads, gives a single entry per CDR3 protein. The sample holds about 800,000 distinct CDR3 sequences, about 20% seen once. Sequenced here: PBMCs from blood, sampled around 5 days after vaccination. All receptors derive from a man aged 50-60 years who received an inactivated influenza vaccine. The CDR3 runs from the conserved cysteine through the conserved F or W. The D gene is left open where the match is weak. Only some rows state a clone size, as once, few, many or a class for expanded clones.

v_call: TRBV6-2/TRBV6-3
d_call: TRBD2
clone_size: few
j_call: TRBJ2-5
cdr3_length: 15
cdr3_aa: CASREGWREQETQYF
cdr3_nt: TGTGCCAGCAGGGAAGGGTGGCGGGAGCAAGAGACCCAGTACTTC

v_call: TRBV29-1
d_call: TRBD1
clone_size: few
j_call: TRBJ2-7
cdr3_length: 11
cdr3_aa: CSVTDRDEQYF
cdr3_nt: TGCAGCGTTACTGACAGGGACGAGCAGTACTTC

v_call: TRBV6-5
d_call: NA
clone_size: few
j_call: TRBJ1-4
cdr3_length: 15
cdr3_aa: CASSYDAFSNEKLFF
cdr3_nt: TGTGCCAGCAGCTACGACGCCTTTTCTAATGAAAAACTGTTTTTT

v_call: TRBV7-3
d_call: NA
clone_size: NA
j_call: TRBJ2-5
cdr3_length: 13
cdr3_aa: CASSLWDQETQYF
cdr3_nt: TGTGCCAGCAGCCTCTGGGATCAAGAGACCCAGTACTTC

v_call: TRBV20-1
d_call: NA
clone_size: NA
j_call: TRBJ2-1
cdr3_length: 12
cdr3_aa: CSASGTYNEQFF
cdr3_nt: TGCAGTGCGTCCGGGACCTACAATGAGCAGTTCTTC

v_call: TRBV9
d_call: NA
clone_size: NA
j_call: TRBJ2-7
cdr3_length: 13
cdr3_aa: CASSPGPRYEQYF
cdr3_nt: TGTGCCAGCAGCCCGGGACCCCGCTACGAGCAGTACTTC

v_call: TRBV7-9
d_call: NA
clone_size: NA
j_call: TRBJ1-4
cdr3_length: 14
cdr3_aa: CASSPSGRDEKLFF
cdr3_nt: TGTGCCAGCAGCCCCTCGGGTCGGGATGAAAAACTGTTTTTT

v_call: TRBV6-5
d_call: TRBD1
clone_size: NA
j_call: TRBJ2-6
cdr3_length: 19
cdr3_aa: CASSYQRGQGRAGANVLTF
cdr3_nt: TGTGCCAGCAGTTACCAGCGAGGACAGGGGAGGGCTGGGGCCAACGTCCTGACTTTC

v_call: TRBV11-3
d_call: NA
clone_size: NA
j_call: TRBJ2-7
cdr3_length: 14
cdr3_aa: CASSLRFPTTEQYF
cdr3_nt: TGTGCCAGCAGCTTACGGTTTCCGACGACCGAGCAGTACTTC

v_call: TRBV5-1
d_call: NA
clone_size: NA
j_call: TRBJ2-6
cdr3_length: 16
cdr3_aa: CASSPRQSSGANVLTF
cdr3_nt: TGCGCCAGCAGCCCCCGACAGAGCTCTGGGGCCAACGTCCTGACTTTC

v_call: TRBV12-3/TRBV12-4
d_call: TRBD2
clone_size: NA
j_call: TRBJ2-3
cdr3_length: 16
cdr3_aa: CASSPGIAGGPDTQYF
cdr3_nt: TGTGCCAGCAGCCCAGGGATAGCGGGAGGGCCAGATACGCAGTATTTT

v_call: TRBV27
d_call: TRBD1
clone_size: NA
j_call: TRBJ1-3
cdr3_length: 15
cdr3_aa: CASSLDRASGNTIYF
cdr3_nt: TGTGCCAGCAGTTTGGACAGGGCCTCTGGAAACACCATATATTTT

v_call: TRBV10-3
d_call: TRBD2
clone_size: few
j_call: TRBJ2-4
cdr3_length: 15
cdr3_aa: CAISDEGTSGPRQYF
cdr3_nt: TGTGCCATCAGTGATGAGGGGACTAGCGGGCCAAGGCAGTACTTC

v_call: TRBV11-2
d_call: TRBD2
clone_size: NA
j_call: TRBJ2-5
cdr3_length: 16
cdr3_aa: CASSLGGTSGPKTQYF
cdr3_nt: TGTGCCAGCAGCTTAGGTGGGACTAGCGGCCCCAAGACCCAGTACTTC

v_call: TRBV18
d_call: TRBD1
clone_size: few
j_call: TRBJ1-2
cdr3_length: 16
cdr3_aa: CASSSRPGQPNYGYTF
cdr3_nt: TGTGCCAGCTCATCTAGACCGGGACAGCCTAACTATGGCTACACCTTC

v_call: TRBV6-5
d_call: TRBD1
clone_size: NA
j_call: TRBJ2-3
cdr3_length: 16
cdr3_aa: CASSYSLTGGTDTQYF
cdr3_nt: TGTGCCAGCAGTTACTCCCTTACAGGGGGCACAGATACGCAGTATTTT

v_call: TRBV7-2
d_call: TRBD2
clone_size: many
j_call: TRBJ2-3
cdr3_length: 15
cdr3_aa: CASSLAGVVTDTQYF
cdr3_nt: TGTGCCAGCAGCCTAGCGGGGGTGGTTACAGATACGCAGTATTTT

v_call: TRBV5-6
d_call: NA
clone_size: NA
j_call: TRBJ2-5
cdr3_length: 11
cdr3_aa: CASATGRTQYF
cdr3_nt: TGTGCCAGCGCTACGGGCCGGACCCAGTACTTC

v_call: TRBV7-2
d_call: NA
clone_size: few
j_call: TRBJ2-7
cdr3_length: 15
cdr3_aa: CASSLRPSITLEQYF
cdr3_nt: TGTGCCAGCAGCTTAAGGCCTAGCATCACCTTGGAGCAGTACTTC

v_call: TRBV7-9
d_call: NA
clone_size: NA
j_call: TRBJ2-7
cdr3_length: 14
cdr3_aa: CASSVVGRSYEQYF
cdr3_nt: TGTGCCAGCAGCGTAGTGGGACGGAGCTACGAGCAGTACTTC

v_call: TRBV30
d_call: NA
clone_size: few
j_call: TRBJ2-1
cdr3_length: 12
cdr3_aa: CAWSAGKPEQFF
cdr3_nt: TGTGCCTGGAGTGCCGGAAAGCCGGAGCAGTTCTTC

v_call: TRBV4-2
d_call: TRBD2
clone_size: few
j_call: TRBJ2-3
cdr3_length: 16
cdr3_aa: CASSLLGIAGGDTQYF
cdr3_nt: TGTGCCAGCAGCCTCCTGGGGATAGCGGGGGGAGATACGCAGTATTTT

v_call: TRBV5-1
d_call: NA
clone_size: NA
j_call: TRBJ2-3
cdr3_length: 17
cdr3_aa: CASSEAPPQQYTDTQYF
cdr3_nt: TGCGCCAGCAGCGAAGCCCCCCCCCAACAGTACACAGATACGCAGTATTTT

v_call: TRBV7-2
d_call: NA
clone_size: NA
j_call: TRBJ2-1
cdr3_length: 14
cdr3_aa: CASSPRGGKLEQFF
cdr3_nt: TGTGCCAGCAGCCCCAGAGGGGGGAAACTGGAGCAGTTCTTC

v_call: TRBV5-1
d_call: NA
clone_size: few
j_call: TRBJ2-3
cdr3_length: 15
cdr3_aa: CASSLAGHLTDTQYF
cdr3_nt: TGCGCCAGCAGCTTGGCCGGCCACCTCACAGATACGCAGTATTTT

v_call: TRBV4-2
d_call: TRBD1
clone_size: NA
j_call: TRBJ1-5
cdr3_length: 16
cdr3_aa: CASSFGQGVGDQPQHF
cdr3_nt: TGTGCCAGCAGTTTTGGACAGGGGGTAGGCGATCAGCCCCAGCATTTT

v_call: TRBV6-1
d_call: NA
clone_size: NA
j_call: TRBJ2-5
cdr3_length: 15
cdr3_aa: CASSPAGWGQETQYF
cdr3_nt: TGTGCCAGCAGTCCCGCTGGCTGGGGGCAAGAGACCCAGTACTTC

v_call: TRBV29-1
d_call: NA
clone_size: few
j_call: TRBJ2-7
cdr3_length: 12
cdr3_aa: CSVDRRNGEQYF
cdr3_nt: TGCAGCGTTGATAGACGAAACGGCGAGCAGTACTTC

v_call: TRBV5-1
d_call: NA
clone_size: many
j_call: TRBJ1-1
cdr3_length: 14
cdr3_aa: CASSLEPANTEAFF
cdr3_nt: TGCGCCAGCAGCTTGGAGCCGGCGAACACTGAAGCTTTCTTT

v_call: TRBV12-3/TRBV12-4
d_call: TRBD1
clone_size: NA
j_call: TRBJ1-2
cdr3_length: 14
cdr3_aa: CASSYWQGEHGYTF
cdr3_nt: TGTGCCAGCAGTTACTGGCAGGGGGAACATGGCTACACCTTC

v_call: TRBV5-6
d_call: NA
clone_size: NA
j_call: TRBJ2-7
cdr3_length: 14
cdr3_aa: CASSLGVQGYEQYF
cdr3_nt: TGTGCCAGCAGCTTGGGGGTCCAGGGTTACGAGCAGTACTTC

v_call: TRBV27
d_call: NA
clone_size: many
j_call: TRBJ2-1
cdr3_length: 14
cdr3_aa: CASSFAGSDNEQFF
cdr3_nt: TGTGCCAGCAGTTTCGCAGGGTCGGACAATGAGCAGTTCTTC

v_call: TRBV6-1
d_call: NA
clone_size: few
j_call: TRBJ1-2
cdr3_length: 14
cdr3_aa: CASISGLAAYGYTF
cdr3_nt: TGTGCCAGCATCAGTGGATTGGCGGCCTATGGCTACACCTTC

v_call: TRBV20-1
d_call: TRBD1
clone_size: NA
j_call: TRBJ1-2
cdr3_length: 14
cdr3_aa: CSAFKKTGPYGYTF
cdr3_nt: TGCAGTGCTTTCAAAAAGACAGGGCCGTATGGCTACACCTTC

v_call: TRBV9
d_call: NA
clone_size: many
j_call: TRBJ2-7
cdr3_length: 13
cdr3_aa: CASSPRVLDEQYF
cdr3_nt: TGTGCCAGCAGCCCCCGAGTGCTCGACGAGCAGTACTTC

v_call: TRBV11-1
d_call: TRBD2
clone_size: NA
j_call: TRBJ2-3
cdr3_length: 20
cdr3_aa: CASSQYRLVAAGDFTDTQYF
cdr3_nt: TGTGCCAGCAGCCAATATCGGTTGGTTGCAGCGGGGGACTTCACAGATACGCAGTATTTT

v_call: TRBV6-2/TRBV6-3
d_call: NA
clone_size: NA
j_call: TRBJ2-2
cdr3_length: 14
cdr3_aa: CASRDGINTGELFF
cdr3_nt: TGTGCCAGCAGGGACGGCATTAACACCGGGGAGCTGTTTTTT

v_call: TRBV27
d_call: NA
clone_size: NA
j_call: TRBJ2-7
cdr3_length: 17
cdr3_aa: CASSPKQAGDPSYEQYF
cdr3_nt: TGTGCCAGCAGTCCAAAACAGGCCGGGGACCCCTCCTACGAGCAGTACTTC

v_call: TRBV12-3/TRBV12-4
d_call: NA
clone_size: few
j_call: TRBJ1-1
cdr3_length: 15
cdr3_aa: CASSLGFGQNTEAFF
cdr3_nt: TGTGCCAGCAGTTTAGGGTTCGGGCAGAACACTGAAGCTTTCTTT

v_call: TRBV7-2
d_call: NA
clone_size: NA
j_call: TRBJ2-1
cdr3_length: 14
cdr3_aa: CASSRQEGYNEQFF
cdr3_nt: TGTGCCAGCAGCCGACAGGAAGGTTACAATGAGCAGTTCTTC

v_call: TRBV9
d_call: TRBD2
clone_size: NA
j_call: TRBJ2-2
cdr3_length: 16
cdr3_aa: CASSVGGGGVVGELFF
cdr3_nt: TGTGCCAGCAGCGTCGGTGGCGGGGGGGTCGTCGGGGAGCTGTTTTTT

v_call: TRBV20-1
d_call: TRBD2
clone_size: NA
j_call: TRBJ2-5
cdr3_length: 12
cdr3_aa: CSASILAGNAYF
cdr3_nt: TGCAGTGCTAGTATACTAGCGGGCAACGCATACTTC

v_call: TRBV6-1
d_call: NA
clone_size: NA
j_call: TRBJ2-6
cdr3_length: 15
cdr3_aa: CASSLENSGANVLTF
cdr3_nt: TGTGCCAGCAGCCTAGAGAACTCTGGGGCCAACGTCCTGACTTTC

v_call: TRBV29-1
d_call: NA
clone_size: NA
j_call: TRBJ2-7
cdr3_length: 15
cdr3_aa: CSVDGLGPAAYEQYF
cdr3_nt: TGCAGCGTTGACGGTTTAGGCCCAGCAGCCTACGAGCAGTACTTC

v_call: TRBV10-3
d_call: TRBD1
clone_size: few
j_call: TRBJ2-7
cdr3_length: 13
cdr3_aa: CAISKDRIYEQYF
cdr3_nt: TGTGCCATCAGTAAGGACAGGATTTACGAGCAGTACTTC

v_call: TRBV6-2/TRBV6-3
d_call: NA
clone_size: NA
j_call: TRBJ2-3
cdr3_length: 16
cdr3_aa: CASSLRLAAGVDTQYF
cdr3_nt: TGTGCCAGCAGCCTAAGACTAGCCGCAGGGGTGGATACGCAGTATTTT

v_call: TRBV20-1
d_call: TRBD1
clone_size: few
j_call: TRBJ1-5
cdr3_length: 15
cdr3_aa: CSARPGTGGPQPQHF
cdr3_nt: TGCAGTGCTAGACCCGGGACAGGGGGCCCTCAGCCCCAGCATTTT

v_call: TRBV20-1
d_call: NA
clone_size: few
j_call: TRBJ2-4
cdr3_length: 15
cdr3_aa: CSAPSRLAIGNIQYF
cdr3_nt: TGCAGTGCTCCTTCTCGACTCGCAATCGGAAACATTCAGTACTTC

v_call: TRBV4-3
d_call: NA
clone_size: NA
j_call: TRBJ2-3
cdr3_length: 15
cdr3_aa: CASSQAGAAENTQYF
cdr3_nt: TGCGCCAGCAGCCAAGCGGGGGCCGCCGAGAATACGCAGTATTTT